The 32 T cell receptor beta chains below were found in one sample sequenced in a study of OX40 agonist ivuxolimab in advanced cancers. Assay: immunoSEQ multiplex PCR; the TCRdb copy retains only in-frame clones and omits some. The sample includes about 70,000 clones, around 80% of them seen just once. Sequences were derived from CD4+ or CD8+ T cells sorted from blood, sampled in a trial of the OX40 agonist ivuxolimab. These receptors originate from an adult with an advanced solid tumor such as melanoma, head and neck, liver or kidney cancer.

The CDR3 region is CASSESGQGGYEQFF. CDR3 bases: TGTGCCAGCAGTGAATCTGGACAGGGTGGCTATGAGCAGTTCTTC. V usage is TRBV25-1 and J usage is TRBJ2-1; 8 bases line up with TRBD1. From germline, CDR1 is MGHDK and CDR2 SYGVNS. The CDR3 loop spans 15 amino acids. V dropped 1 base and J dropped 8; count of bases not matched to a gene: 7.

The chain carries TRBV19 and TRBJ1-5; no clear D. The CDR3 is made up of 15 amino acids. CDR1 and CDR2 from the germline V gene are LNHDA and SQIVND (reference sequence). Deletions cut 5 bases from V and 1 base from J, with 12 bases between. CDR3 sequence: CASSLDLRSNQPQHF. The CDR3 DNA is TGTGCCAGTAGTTTGGATTTGAGGAGCAATCAGCCCCAGCATTTT.

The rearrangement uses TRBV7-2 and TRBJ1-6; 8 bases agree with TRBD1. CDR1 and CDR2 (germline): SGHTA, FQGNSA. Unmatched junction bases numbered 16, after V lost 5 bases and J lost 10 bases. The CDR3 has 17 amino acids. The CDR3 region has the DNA TGTGCCAGCAGCCCCAACCCGGGACAGGAAAGGAGGTCACCCCTCCACTTT. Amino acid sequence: CASSPNPGQERRSPLHF. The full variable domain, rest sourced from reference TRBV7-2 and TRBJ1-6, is GAGVSQSPSNKVTEKGKDVELRCDPISGHTALYWYRQSLGQGLEFLIYFQGNSAPDKSGLPSDRFSAERTGGSVSTLTIQRTQQEDSAVYLCASSPNPGQERRSPLHFGNGTRLTVT.

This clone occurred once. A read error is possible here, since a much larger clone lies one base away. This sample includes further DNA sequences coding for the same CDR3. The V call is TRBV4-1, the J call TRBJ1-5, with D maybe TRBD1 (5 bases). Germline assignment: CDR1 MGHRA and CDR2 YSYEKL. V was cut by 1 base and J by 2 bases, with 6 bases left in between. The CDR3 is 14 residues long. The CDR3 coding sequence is TGCGCCAGCAGCCAAGTGGGGGGCAATCAGCCCCAGCATTTT. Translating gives CASSQVGGNQPQHF.

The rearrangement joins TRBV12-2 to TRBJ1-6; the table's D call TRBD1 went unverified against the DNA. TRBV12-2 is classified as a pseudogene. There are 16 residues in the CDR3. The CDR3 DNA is TGTGCAAGTCGCTTAGACACGATCAAGCGCCAGGGGCCCCTCCACTTT. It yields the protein CASRLDTIKRQGPLHF.

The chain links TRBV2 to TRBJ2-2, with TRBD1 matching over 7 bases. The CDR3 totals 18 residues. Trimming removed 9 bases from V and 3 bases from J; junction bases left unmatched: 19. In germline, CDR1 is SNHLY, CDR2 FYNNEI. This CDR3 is CARQGNREPPHDTGELFF. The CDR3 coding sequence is TGTGCCAGACAGGGGAACAGGGAACCTCCCCATGACACCGGGGAGCTGTTTTTT.

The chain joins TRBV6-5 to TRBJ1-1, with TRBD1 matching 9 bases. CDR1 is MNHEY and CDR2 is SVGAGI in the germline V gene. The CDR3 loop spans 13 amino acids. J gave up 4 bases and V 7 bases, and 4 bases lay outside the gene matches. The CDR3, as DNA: TGTGCCAGCACTCCACAGGGGGCCACTGAAGCTTTCTTT. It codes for CASTPQGATEAFF.

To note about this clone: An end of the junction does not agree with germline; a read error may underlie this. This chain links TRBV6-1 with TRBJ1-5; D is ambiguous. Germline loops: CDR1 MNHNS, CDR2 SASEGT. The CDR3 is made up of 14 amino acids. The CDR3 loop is CASSEAWSNQPQHF. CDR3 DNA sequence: TGTGCCAGCAGCGAAGCTTGGAGCAATCAGCCCCAGCATTTT.

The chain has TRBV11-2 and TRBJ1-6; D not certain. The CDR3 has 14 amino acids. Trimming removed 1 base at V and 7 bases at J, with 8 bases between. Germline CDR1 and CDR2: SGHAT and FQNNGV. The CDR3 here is CASSLGGKNSPLHF. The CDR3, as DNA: TGTGCCAGCAGCTTAGGGGGTAAGAATTCACCCCTCCACTTT.

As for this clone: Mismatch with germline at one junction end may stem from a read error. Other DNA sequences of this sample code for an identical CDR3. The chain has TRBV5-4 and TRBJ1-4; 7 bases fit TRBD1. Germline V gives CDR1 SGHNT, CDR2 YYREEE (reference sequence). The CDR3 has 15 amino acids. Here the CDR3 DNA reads TGCGCCAGCGTGGAGAAGACAGGGATGGGGGAAAAACTGTTTTTT. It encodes CASVEKTGMGEKLFF.

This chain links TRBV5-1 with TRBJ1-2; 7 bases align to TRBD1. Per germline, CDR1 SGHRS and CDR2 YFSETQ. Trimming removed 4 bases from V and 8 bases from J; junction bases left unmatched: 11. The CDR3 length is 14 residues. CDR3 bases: TGCGCCAGCAGCAAGGACAGGACCCTGGGGGGCTACACCTTC. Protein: CASSKDRTLGGYTF.

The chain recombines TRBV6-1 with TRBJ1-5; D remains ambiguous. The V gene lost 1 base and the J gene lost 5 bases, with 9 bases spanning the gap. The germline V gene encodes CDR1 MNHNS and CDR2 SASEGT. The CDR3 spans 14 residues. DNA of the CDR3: TGTGCCAGCAGTGAAGTTCCCAGAGATCAGCCCCAGCATTTT. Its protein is CASSEVPRDQPQHF.

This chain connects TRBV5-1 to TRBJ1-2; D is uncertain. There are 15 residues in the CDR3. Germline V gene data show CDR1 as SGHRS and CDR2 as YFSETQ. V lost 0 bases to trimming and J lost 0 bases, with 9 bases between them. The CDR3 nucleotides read TGCGCCAGCAGCTTGGATTCAGCAACTAACTATGGCTACACCTTC. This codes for CASSLDSATNYGYTF. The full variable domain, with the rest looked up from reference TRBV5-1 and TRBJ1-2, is KAGVTQTPRYLIKTRGQQVTLSCSPISGHRSVSWYQQTPGQGLQFLFEYFSETQRNKGNFPGRFSGRQFSNSRSEMNVSTLELGDSALYLCASSLDSATNYGYTFGSGTRLTVV.

CDR3 nucleotides: TGTGCCAGCAGTTTAACAGGGACCATCTACGAGCAGTACTTC. It yields the protein CASSLTGTIYEQYF. The chain couples TRBV28 to TRBJ2-7; weak D call: TRBD1 (6 bases). Trimming shortened V by 2 bases and J by 3 bases, and 11 bases separated the two germline ends. Germline V lookup: CDR1 MDHEN, CDR2 SYDVKM. This CDR3 is built from 14 residues. Looking up the rest from reference TRBV28 and TRBJ2-7 gives the full variable domain: DVKVTQSSRYLVKRTGEKVFLECVQDMDHENMFWYRQDPGLGLRLIYFSYDVKMKEKGDIPEGYSVSREKKERFSLILESASTNQTSMYLCASSLTGTIYEQYFGPGTRLTVT.

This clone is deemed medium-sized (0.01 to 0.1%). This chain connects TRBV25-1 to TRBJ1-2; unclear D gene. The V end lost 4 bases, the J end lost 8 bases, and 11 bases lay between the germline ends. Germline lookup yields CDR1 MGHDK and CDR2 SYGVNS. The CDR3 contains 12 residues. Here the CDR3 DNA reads TGTGCCAGCAGTGGCGGCGGGGTCGGCTACACCTTC. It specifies CASSGGGVGYTF.

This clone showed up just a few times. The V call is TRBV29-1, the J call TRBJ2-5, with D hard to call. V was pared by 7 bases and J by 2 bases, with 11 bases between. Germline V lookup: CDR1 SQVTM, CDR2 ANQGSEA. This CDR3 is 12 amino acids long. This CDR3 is CSARVQQETQYF. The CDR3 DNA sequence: TGCAGCGCCCGGGTACAGCAAGAGACCCAGTACTTC.

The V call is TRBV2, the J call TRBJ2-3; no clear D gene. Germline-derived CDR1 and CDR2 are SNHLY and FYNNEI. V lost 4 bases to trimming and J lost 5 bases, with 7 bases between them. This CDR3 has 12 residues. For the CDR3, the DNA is TGTGCCAGCAGTGGGATTAAAGATACGCAGTATTTT. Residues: CASSGIKDTQYF. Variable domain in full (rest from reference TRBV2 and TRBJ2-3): EPEVTQTPSHQVTQMGQEVILRCVPISNHLYFYWYRQILGQKVEFLVSFYNNEISEKSEIFDDQFSVERPDGSNFTLKIRSTKLEDSAMYFCASSGIKDTQYFGPGTRLTVL.

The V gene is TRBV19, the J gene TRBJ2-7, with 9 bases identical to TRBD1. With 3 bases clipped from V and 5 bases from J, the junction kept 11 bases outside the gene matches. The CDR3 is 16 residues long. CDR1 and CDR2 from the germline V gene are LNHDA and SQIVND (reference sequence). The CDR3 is CASSIKGQGASDEQYF. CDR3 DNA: TGTGCCAGTAGTATTAAGGGACAGGGAGCCTCGGACGAGCAGTACTTC.

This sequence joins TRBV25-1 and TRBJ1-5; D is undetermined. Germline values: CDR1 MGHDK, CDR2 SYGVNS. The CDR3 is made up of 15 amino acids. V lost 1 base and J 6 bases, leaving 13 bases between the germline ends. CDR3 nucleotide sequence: TGTGCCAGCAGTGAATCTCGGCAGCGAGGTCAGCCCCAGCATTTT. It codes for CASSESRQRGQPQHF.

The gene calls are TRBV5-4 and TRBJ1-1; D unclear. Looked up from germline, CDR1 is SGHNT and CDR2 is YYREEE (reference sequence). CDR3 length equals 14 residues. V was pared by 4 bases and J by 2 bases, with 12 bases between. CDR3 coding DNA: TGTGCCAGCAGCACCCAGGTCCTCAACACTGAAGCTTTCTTT. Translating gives CASSTQVLNTEAFF.

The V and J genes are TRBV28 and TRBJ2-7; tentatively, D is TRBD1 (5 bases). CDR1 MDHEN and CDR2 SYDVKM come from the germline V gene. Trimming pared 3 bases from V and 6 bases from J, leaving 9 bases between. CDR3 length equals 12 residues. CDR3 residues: CASSFLTAEQYF. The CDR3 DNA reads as TGTGCCAGCAGTTTCTTGACAGCCGAGCAGTACTTC. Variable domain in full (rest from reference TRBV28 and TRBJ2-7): DVKVTQSSRYLVKRTGEKVFLECVQDMDHENMFWYRQDPGLGLRLIYFSYDVKMKEKGDIPEGYSVSREKKERFSLILESASTNQTSMYLCASSFLTAEQYFGPGTRLTVT.

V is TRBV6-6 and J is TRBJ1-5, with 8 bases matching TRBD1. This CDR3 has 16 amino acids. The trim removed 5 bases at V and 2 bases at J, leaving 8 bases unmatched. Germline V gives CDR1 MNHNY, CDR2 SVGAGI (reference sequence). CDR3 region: CASSPRTGQGNQPQHF. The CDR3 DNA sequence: TGTGCCAGCAGTCCCCGGACAGGGCAGGGCAATCAGCCCCAGCATTTT.

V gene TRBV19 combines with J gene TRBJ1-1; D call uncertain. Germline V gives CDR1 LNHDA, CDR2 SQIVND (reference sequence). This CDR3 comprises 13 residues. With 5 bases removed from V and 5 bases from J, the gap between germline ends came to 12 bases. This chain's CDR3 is CASSRDPGTEAFF. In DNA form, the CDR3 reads TGTGCCAGTAGTCGGGATCCGGGGACTGAAGCTTTCTTT.

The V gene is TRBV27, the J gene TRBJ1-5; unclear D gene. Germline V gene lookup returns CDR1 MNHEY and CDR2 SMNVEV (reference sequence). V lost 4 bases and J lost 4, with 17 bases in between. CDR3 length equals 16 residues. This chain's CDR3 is CASSSPTSGWNQPQHF. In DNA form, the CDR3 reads TGTGCCAGCAGTTCCCCCACGTCCGGGTGGAATCAGCCCCAGCATTTT.

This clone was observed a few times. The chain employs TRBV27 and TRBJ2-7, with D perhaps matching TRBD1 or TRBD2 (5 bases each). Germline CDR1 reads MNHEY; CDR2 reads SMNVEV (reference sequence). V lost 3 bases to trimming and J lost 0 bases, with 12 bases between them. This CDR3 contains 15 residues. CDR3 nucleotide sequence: TGTGCCAGCAGTTTGGGGCCGGGGACCTCCTACGAGCAGTACTTC. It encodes CASSLGPGTSYEQYF.

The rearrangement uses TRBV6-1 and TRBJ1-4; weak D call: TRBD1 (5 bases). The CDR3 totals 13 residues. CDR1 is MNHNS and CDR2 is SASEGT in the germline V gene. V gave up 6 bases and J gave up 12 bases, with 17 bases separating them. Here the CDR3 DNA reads TGTGCCAGCAGAGGGACGGGTGAGAGGGAACTGTTTTTT. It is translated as CASRGTGERELFF.

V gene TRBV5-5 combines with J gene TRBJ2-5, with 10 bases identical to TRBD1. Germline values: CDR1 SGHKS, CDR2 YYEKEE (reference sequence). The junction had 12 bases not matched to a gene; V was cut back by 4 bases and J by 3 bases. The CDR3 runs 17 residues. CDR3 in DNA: TGTGCCAGCAGCGCCCCTATTGGGACAGGGGAGGAAGAGACCCAGTACTTC. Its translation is CASSAPIGTGEEETQYF.

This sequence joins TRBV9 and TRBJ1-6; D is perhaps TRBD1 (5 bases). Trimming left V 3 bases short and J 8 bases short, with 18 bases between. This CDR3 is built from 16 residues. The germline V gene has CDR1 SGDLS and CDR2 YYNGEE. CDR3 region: CASSGGPPGQYSPLHF. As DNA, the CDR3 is TGTGCCAGCAGCGGGGGACCCCCAGGCCAGTATTCACCCCTCCACTTT.

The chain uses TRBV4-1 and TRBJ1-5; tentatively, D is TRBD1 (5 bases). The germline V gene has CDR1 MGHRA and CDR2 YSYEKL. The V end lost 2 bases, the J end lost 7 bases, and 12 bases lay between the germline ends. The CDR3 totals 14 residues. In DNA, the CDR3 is TGCGCCAGCAGCCAACGGCTGGGACCCCAGCCCCAGCATTTT. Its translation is CASSQRLGPQPQHF.

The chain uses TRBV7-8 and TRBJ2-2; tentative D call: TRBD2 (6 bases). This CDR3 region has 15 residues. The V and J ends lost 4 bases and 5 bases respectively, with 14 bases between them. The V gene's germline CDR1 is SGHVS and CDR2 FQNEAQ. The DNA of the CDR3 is TGTGCCAGCAGCTCCGGGGGTGTAAAAACCGGGGAGCTGTTTTTT. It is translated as CASSSGGVKTGELFF.

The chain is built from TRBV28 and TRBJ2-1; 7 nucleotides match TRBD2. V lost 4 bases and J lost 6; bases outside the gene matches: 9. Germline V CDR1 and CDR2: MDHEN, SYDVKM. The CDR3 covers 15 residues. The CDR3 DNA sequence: TGTGCCAGCAGTTCCCTGGGGGGGGTACTCAATGAGCAGTTCTTC. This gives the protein CASSSLGGVLNEQFF.

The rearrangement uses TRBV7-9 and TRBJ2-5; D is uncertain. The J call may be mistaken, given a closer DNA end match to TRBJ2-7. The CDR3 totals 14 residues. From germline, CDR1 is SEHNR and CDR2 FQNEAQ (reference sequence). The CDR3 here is CASSLSGLGYEQYF. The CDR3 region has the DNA TGTGCCAGCAGCTTATCGGGTTTAGGCTACGAGCAGTACTTC.